One sample yielded the 29 T cell receptor beta chains listed below, sequenced in a study of shared clonotypes between healthy human individuals. The repertoire was sequenced with immunoSEQ multiplex PCR; TCRdb's copy has only in-frame clones and lacks some. The sample records more than 2 million clones, approximately 95% being singletons. Sequencing used naive CD4+ T cells sorted from blood. Subset denoted: CD45RA+ positively selected. The receptors shown here come from a man younger than 30 in good health.

This clone was counted a single time. This chain links TRBV7-2 with TRBJ2-7; 7 bases are a match to TRBD2. The CDR3 consists of 15 residues. Germline trimming cut 1 base from V and 2 bases from J; bases unmatched to any gene: 5. The germline gives CDR1 SGHTA, CDR2 FQGNSA. CDR3 bases: TGTGCCAGCAGCTTAGAGGGGACTACCCCCTACGAGCAGTACTTC. This translates into CASSLEGTTPYEQYF.

The chain joins TRBV30 to TRBJ1-1; 7 bases line up with TRBD1. Germline V gene data show CDR1 as GTSNPN and CDR2 as SVGIG (reference sequence). The CDR3 has 14 residues. V gave up 4 bases and J gave up 2 bases; unmatched junction bases: 7. The CDR3 loop reads CAWKPGTANTEAFF. CDR3 sequence (DNA): TGTGCCTGGAAACCTGGGACAGCCAACACTGAAGCTTTCTTT.

Remarks on this clone: The sample contains more than one DNA sequence encoding this CDR3. This chain joins TRBV7-2 and TRBJ2-7; D gene unclear. Germline V CDR1 and CDR2: SGHTA, FQGNSA. This CDR3 spans 13 amino acids. Between the trimmed V and J ends, which lost 0 bases and 2 bases, there was a span of 5 bases. The CDR3: CASSLAATYEQYF. CDR3 DNA sequence: TGTGCCAGCAGCTTAGCTGCTACCTACGAGCAGTACTTC.

This chain links TRBV6-5 with TRBJ2-7; D possibly corresponds to TRBD2 (6 bases). CDR1 MNHEY and CDR2 SVGAGI come from the germline V gene. The CDR3 is 15 residues long. Trimming cost V 2 bases and J 5 bases, with 16 bases left between them. CDR3 nucleotides: TGTGCCAGCAGTTACCTTACTAGCTCAAGCCACGAGCAGTACTTC. The encoded protein is CASSYLTSSSHEQYF.

The gene calls are TRBV27 and TRBJ1-2, with D perhaps matching TRBD1 (5 bases). V lost 4 bases to trimming and J lost 4 bases, with 16 bases between them. Germline assignment: CDR1 MNHEY and CDR2 SMNVEV (reference sequence). CDR3 size: 15 residues. CDR3: CASSSVGTSGYGYTF. The CDR3 DNA is TGTGCCAGCAGTTCAGTGGGGACCAGTGGCTATGGCTACACCTTC.

J is TRBJ2-3 and V is TRBV5-6; 9 bases are a match to TRBD1. Germline loops: CDR1 SGHDT, CDR2 YYEEEE. The CDR3 spans 16 residues. With V trimmed by 4 bases and J by 0 bases, 6 bases remained unmatched. CDR3 in DNA: TGTGCCAGCAGCCGACGGACAGGGGCTAGCACAGATACGCAGTATTTT. As protein: CASSRRTGASTDTQYF.

The chain carries TRBV7-9 and TRBJ2-1, with 10 nucleotides matching TRBD2. The CDR3 is 14 residues long. The V segment lost 3 bases and the J segment 6 bases; nucleotides outside the gene matches: 2. CDR1 and CDR2 from the germline V gene are SEHNR and FQNEAQ (reference sequence). The CDR3 coding sequence is TGTGCCAGCAGCTTGACTAGCGGGCGCAATGAGCAGTTCTTC. It is translated as CASSLTSGRNEQFF.

This chain links TRBV30 with TRBJ2-3, with 8 bases matching TRBD2. The ends lost 1 base at V and 1 base at J; junction bases unmatched: 10. The length of the CDR3 is 17 residues. In germline, CDR1 is GTSNPN, CDR2 SVGIG (reference sequence). This chain's CDR3 is CAWSAGLGGGGTDTQYF. The CDR3 region has the DNA TGTGCCTGGAGTGCGGGACTAGGGGGAGGGGGCACAGATACGCAGTATTTT.

This rearrangement joins TRBV2 to TRBJ2-1; D not resolved. This CDR3 comprises 14 residues. Per germline, CDR1 SNHLY and CDR2 FYNNEI. Trimming took 2 bases from V and 6 from J, leaving 11 bases between them. DNA for the CDR3: TGTGCCAGCAGTGAAAACATGGCAGTCAATGAGCAGTTCTTC. Protein sequence: CASSENMAVNEQFF.

Note on this clone: Within the sample, other DNA sequences also encode this same CDR3. This chain uses TRBV6-5 with TRBJ2-2; D unclear. The CDR3 is 14 amino acids. Germline V CDR1 and CDR2: MNHEY, SVGAGI. Trimming left V 2 bases short and J 1 base short, with 5 bases between. The CDR3, as DNA: TGTGCCAGCAGTTACGGTGGGAACACCGGGGAGCTGTTTTTT. Encoded protein: CASSYGGNTGELFF.

The V call is TRBV5-4, the J call TRBJ2-3; 9 nucleotides match TRBD1. The CDR3 loop spans 17 amino acids. The V and J ends lost 1 base and 4 bases, in that order; junction bases with no gene match: 10. CDR1 and CDR2 from the germline V gene are SGHNT and YYREEE (reference sequence). The CDR3 region has the DNA TGTGCCAGCAGCTTGTTCGGGGGGACAGGGAGTTCAGATACGCAGTATTTT. Residues: CASSLFGGTGSSDTQYF. Supplemented by reference TRBV5-4 and TRBJ2-3, the full variable domain reads ETGVTQSPTHLIKTRGQQVTLRCSSQSGHNTVSWYQQALGQGPQFIFQYYREEENGRGNFPPRFSGLQFPNYSSELNVNALELDDSALYLCASSLFGGTGSSDTQYFGPGTRLTVL.

The chain couples TRBV30 to TRBJ1-4, with unresolved D. The germline CDR1 and CDR2 sequences are GTSNPN and SVGIG (reference sequence). V was trimmed by 8 bases and J by 10 bases, leaving 23 bases between them. The CDR3 extends over 14 amino acids. The DNA for the CDR3 is TGTGCCATGGATACAGAGAATGGAGGAGGAAAACTGTTTTTT. Amino acid sequence: CAMDTENGGGKLFF.

The genes are TRBV21-1 and TRBJ1-5. TRBV21-1 is annotated as a pseudogene. The CDR3 sequence is 18 residues long. CDR3 sequence: CASSKAFTGPYSNQPQHF. As DNA, the CDR3 is TGTGCCAGCAGCAAAGCGTTTACGGGTCCCTATAGCAATCAGCCCCAGCATTTT.

This chain uses TRBV10-2 with TRBJ1-2; no clear D gene. This CDR3 is 14 amino acids long. Germline V gives CDR1 WSHSY, CDR2 SAAADI. The V end lost 4 bases, the J end lost 8 bases, and 17 bases lay between the germline ends. CDR3 bases: TGCGCCAGCAGTGTGACGGATATCGCAGTCGGCTACACCTTC. This encodes CASSVTDIAVGYTF.

The V call is TRBV11-2, the J call TRBJ1-2; D might be TRBD1 (6 bases). The CDR3 is made up of 17 amino acids. V was clipped by 1 base and J by 0 bases, with 15 bases between them. Germline V CDR1 and CDR2: SGHAT, FQNNGV. The CDR3 region has the DNA TGTGCCAGCAGCTTAGCTCGGGGGCCCCGGGCTAACTATGGCTACACCTTC. This encodes CASSLARGPRANYGYTF.

The chain joins TRBV11-2 to TRBJ1-5; D is perhaps TRBD1 (6 bases). Germline V CDR1 and CDR2: SGHAT, FQNNGV. This CDR3 is 15 amino acids long. V lost 0 bases and J lost 4, with 10 bases in between. CDR3 sequence (DNA): TGTGCCAGCAGCTTAGACACAGGGCTGAATCAGCCCCAGCATTTT. Translated: CASSLDTGLNQPQHF.

V usage is TRBV29-1 and J usage is TRBJ1-2; 7 bases fit TRBD1. Germline trimming cut 7 bases from V and 2 bases from J; bases unmatched to any gene: 4. The CDR3 covers 12 residues. Looked up from germline, CDR1 is SQVTM and CDR2 is ANQGSEA. CDR3 in amino acids: CSAKTGNYGYTF. The CDR3 nucleotides read TGCAGCGCCAAGACAGGGAACTATGGCTACACCTTC.

V and J are TRBV5-4 and TRBJ2-7; the D gene is possibly TRBD2 (5 bases). Trimming took off 1 base at V and 2 bases at J, with 10 bases between the two ends. The CDR3 has 14 residues. Germline V gene sequence: CDR1 SGHNT, CDR2 YYREEE (reference sequence). The CDR3 loop reads CASSLWDSAYEQYF. CDR3 nucleotides: TGTGCCAGCAGCTTGTGGGATAGCGCCTACGAGCAGTACTTC. Variable domain in full (rest from reference TRBV5-4 and TRBJ2-7): ETGVTQSPTHLIKTRGQQVTLRCSSQSGHNTVSWYQQALGQGPQFIFQYYREEENGRGNFPPRFSGLQFPNYSSELNVNALELDDSALYLCASSLWDSAYEQYFGPGTRLTVT.

The CDR3: CAISWTGADTEAFF. The CDR3 nucleotides read TGTGCCATCAGTTGGACAGGGGCGGACACTGAAGCTTTCTTT. J is TRBJ1-1 and V is TRBV10-3; 9 nucleotides match TRBD1. Germline V lookup: CDR1 ENHRY, CDR2 SYGVKD. This CDR3 region has 14 residues. V trimming: 5 bases; J trimming: 3 bases; junction bases outside the gene matches: 4.

The V call is TRBV9, the J call TRBJ1-1; no definite D call. Germline loops: CDR1 SGDLS, CDR2 YYNGEE. V shed 4 bases and J shed 1 base, with 17 bases lying between them. This CDR3 has 16 amino acids. This CDR3 reads CASSPRALGPNTEAFF. The CDR3 bases are TGTGCCAGCAGCCCAAGGGCCTTAGGGCCGAACACTGAAGCTTTCTTT.

The chain recombines TRBV5-1 with TRBJ2-7; a possible D gene is TRBD2 (6 bases). Deletions cut 0 bases from V and 5 bases from J, with 18 bases between. The CDR3 loop spans 16 amino acids. Germline CDR1 reads SGHRS; CDR2 reads YFSETQ. The CDR3: CASSLVGLTGVHEQYF. In DNA, the CDR3 is TGCGCCAGCAGCTTGGTGGGGTTGACGGGAGTACACGAGCAGTACTTC.

The gene calls are TRBV5-1 and TRBJ2-2; no clear D. Trimming pared 0 bases from V and 4 bases from J, leaving 10 bases between. Germline V gene sequence: CDR1 SGHRS, CDR2 YFSETQ. The CDR3 has 15 residues. CDR3: CASSLVHWGTGELFF. The CDR3 DNA reads as TGCGCCAGCAGCTTGGTTCACTGGGGCACCGGGGAGCTGTTTTTT.

Remarks on this clone: This sequence may be a read error, since a much larger clone differs from it by one base. This chain uses TRBV6-6 with TRBJ2-5, with D uncertain. Trimming took 4 bases from V and 1 from J, leaving 1 base between them. Germline values: CDR1 MNHNY, CDR2 SVGAGI (reference sequence). The CDR3 is 11 amino acids. The CDR3 coding sequence is TGTGCCAGCAGTTTCCAAGAGACCCAGTACTTC. This encodes CASSFQETQYF.

Concerning this clone: Distinct nucleotide sequences in the sample also encode this CDR3. The chain's CDR3 is CASRGQGTYEQYF. The CDR3 region has the DNA TGTGCCAGCAGGGGACAGGGGACCTACGAGCAGTACTTC. The chain links TRBV6-5 to TRBJ2-7; 10 bases are shared with TRBD1. Germline CDR1 MNHEY, CDR2 SVGAGI. Unmatched junction bases numbered 1, after V lost 6 bases and J lost 2 bases. CDR3 length: 13 residues.

The chain is built from TRBV10-3 and TRBJ2-5, with a tentative D call TRBD1 (6 bases). This CDR3 has 15 amino acids. V was shortened by 0 bases and J by 2 bases, with 10 bases between the two germline ends. CDR1 is ENHRY, CDR2 SYGVKD, per germline. Here the CDR3 reads CAISESRTAQETQYF. The CDR3 DNA sequence: TGTGCCATCAGTGAGTCCAGGACAGCTCAAGAGACCCAGTACTTC.

The V call is TRBV2, the J call TRBJ1-5, with D possibly being TRBD1 (5 bases). V was clipped by 1 base and J by 9 bases, with 16 bases between them. Germline V gene lookup returns CDR1 SNHLY and CDR2 FYNNEI. The CDR3 totals 15 residues. Here the CDR3 reads CASSEGGGGRRPQHF. CDR3 coding DNA: TGTGCCAGCAGTGAAGGGGGGGGAGGGAGGAGGCCCCAGCATTTT.

This chain uses TRBV29-1 with TRBJ1-1, with TRBD1 as a possible D gene (6 bases). This CDR3 is built from 14 residues. The germline V and J ends were trimmed by 2 bases and 11 bases, with 21 bases remaining between them. CDR1 and CDR2 from the germline V gene are SQVTM and ANQGSEA. CDR3 amino acids: CSVERAGLGQVAFF. DNA of the CDR3: TGCAGCGTTGAAAGAGCCGGATTGGGACAAGTGGCTTTCTTT.

The genes are TRBV28 and TRBJ1-5; D possibly corresponds to TRBD1 (5 bases). The CDR3 length is 14 residues. CDR1 is MDHEN and CDR2 is SYDVKM in the germline V gene. Trimming removed 2 bases at V and 7 bases at J, with 12 bases between. The chain's CDR3 is CASSLGQGWQPQHF. CDR3 nucleotide sequence: TGTGCCAGCAGTTTAGGGCAGGGTTGGCAGCCCCAGCATTTT. The variable domain in full, with the rest retrieved from reference TRBV28 and TRBJ1-5, is DVKVTQSSRYLVKRTGEKVFLECVQDMDHENMFWYRQDPGLGLRLIYFSYDVKMKEKGDIPEGYSVSREKKERFSLILESASTNQTSMYLCASSLGQGWQPQHFGDGTRLSIL.

This clone is a singleton in its sample. The same CDR3 can be traced to other DNA sequences in this sample. The V gene is TRBV18, the J gene TRBJ1-3; a weak D match, TRBD1 (6 bases). V was trimmed by 3 bases and J by 0 bases, leaving 6 bases between them. Germline assignment: CDR1 KGHSH and CDR2 LQKENI. The CDR3 contains 14 residues. CDR3 amino acids: CASSPTGSGNTIYF. The CDR3 region has the DNA TGTGCCAGCTCACCGACAGGCTCTGGAAACACCATATATTTT.